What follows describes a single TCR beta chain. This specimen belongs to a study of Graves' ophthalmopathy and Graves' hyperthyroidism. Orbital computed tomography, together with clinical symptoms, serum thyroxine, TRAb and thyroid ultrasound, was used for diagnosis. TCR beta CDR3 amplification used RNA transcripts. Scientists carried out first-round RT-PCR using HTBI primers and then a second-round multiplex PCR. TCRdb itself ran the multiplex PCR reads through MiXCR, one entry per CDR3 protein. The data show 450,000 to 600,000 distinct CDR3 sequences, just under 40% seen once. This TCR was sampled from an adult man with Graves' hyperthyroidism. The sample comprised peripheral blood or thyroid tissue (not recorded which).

As DNA, the CDR3 is TGTGCCTGGAGAGCCGGGACAGTTTATGGCTACACCTTC. Protein sequence: CAWRAGTVYGYTF. The V and J genes are TRBV30 and TRBJ1-2, with 7 nucleotides matching TRBD1. The CDR3 sequence is 13 residues long. Germline trimming cut 3 bases from V and 5 bases from J; bases unmatched to any gene: 6. CDR1 is GTSNPN and CDR2 is SVGIG in the germline V gene (reference sequence).